The next 31 T cell receptor beta chains were all read from a single sample in a study of blood T cell repertoires in COVID-19. Clones were sequenced by immunoSEQ multiplex PCR, and TCRdb holds only the in-frame ones, with some missing. The data show around 200,000 clones, around four fifths seen once. Material for sequencing was peripheral blood. These receptor sequences come from a man aged 50-60 years with active or convalescent COVID-19.

V is TRBV3-1 (or the pseudogene TRBV3-2) and J is TRBJ1-5, with D perhaps TRBD1 (6 bases). V was cut by 4 bases and J by 4 bases, with 11 bases left in between. This CDR3 is 14 amino acids long. The germline V gene has CDR1 LGHDT and CDR2 YNNKEL (reference sequence). The CDR3: CASSPAQGNQPQHF. In DNA, the CDR3 is TGTGCCAGCAGCCCCGCCCAGGGGAATCAGCCCCAGCATTTT.

V gene TRBV7-9 combines with J gene TRBJ1-2, with D possibly TRBD1 on 6 matching bases. The CDR3 consists of 17 residues. Trimming took 1 base from V and 0 from J, leaving 15 bases between them. The germline V gene encodes CDR1 SEHNR and CDR2 FQNEAQ (reference sequence). Here the CDR3 DNA reads TGTGCCAGCAGCTTAGGGCTTGGGACACAAACTAACTATGGCTACACCTTC. This gives the protein CASSLGLGTQTNYGYTF. Looking up the rest from reference TRBV7-9 and TRBJ1-2 gives the full variable domain: DTGVSQNPRHKITKRGQNVTFRCDPISEHNRLYWYRQTLGQGPEFLTYFQNEAQLEKSRLLSDRFSAERPKGSFSTLEIQRTEQGDSAMYLCASSLGLGTQTNYGYTFGSGTRLTVV.

The DNA for the CDR3 is TGCGCCAGCAGCCAAGATCGGGGGGGAAACACCATATATTTT. Translation gives CASSQDRGGNTIYF. The rearrangement joins TRBV4-1 to TRBJ1-3, with D perhaps matching TRBD1 (5 bases). Trimming removed 0 bases at V and 4 bases at J, with 7 bases between. Germline V gives CDR1 MGHRA, CDR2 YSYEKL. The CDR3 loop spans 14 amino acids.

V gene TRBV4-1 combines with J gene TRBJ1-1; D remains ambiguous. This CDR3 contains 13 residues. Germline V gene data show CDR1 as MGHRA and CDR2 as YSYEKL. Trimming removed 5 bases from V and 0 bases from J, with 7 bases in between. The CDR3 is CASSYTLNTEAFF. CDR3 in DNA: TGCGCCAGCAGCTATACACTGAACACTGAAGCTTTCTTT.

About this clone: At the DNA level, this CDR3 is encoded by other sequences in the same sample as well. The chain employs TRBV27 and TRBJ1-4; no clear D gene. This CDR3 is 13 amino acids long. Germline V gene sequence: CDR1 MNHEY, CDR2 SMNVEV (reference sequence). Trimming took 0 bases from V and 8 from J, leaving 7 bases between them. The CDR3 here is CASSLSGREKLFF. The CDR3 DNA is TGTGCCAGCAGTTTATCAGGGAGGGAAAAACTGTTTTTT. Based on the CDR3 plus reference TRBV27 and TRBJ1-4, the full variable domain is EAQVTQNPRYLITVTGKKLTVTCSQNMNHEYMSWYRQDPGLGLRQIYYSMNVEVTDKGDVPEGYKVSRKEKRNFPLILESPSPNQTSLYFCASSLSGREKLFFGSGTQLSVL.

This rearrangement joins TRBV5-4 to TRBJ1-1, with D tentatively TRBD1 (5 bases). The V end was cut by 0 bases, the J end by 9 bases, with 15 bases between. The CDR3 covers 14 residues. Germline CDR1 is SGHNT and CDR2 is YYREEE (reference sequence). CDR3 loop: CASSLVGAGGKAFF. CDR3 coding DNA: TGTGCCAGCAGCTTGGTAGGGGCGGGGGGAAAAGCTTTCTTT.

This sequence joins TRBV27 and TRBJ1-2; maybe TRBD1 (5 bases). V shed 2 bases and J shed 7 bases, with 14 bases lying between them. The CDR3 length is 14 residues. The germline gives CDR1 MNHEY, CDR2 SMNVEV (reference sequence). In DNA form, the CDR3 reads TGTGCCAGCAGTTTAAACGGGGGAAAGGGTGGCTACACCTTC. Translated: CASSLNGGKGGYTF.

V is TRBV5-5 and J is TRBJ2-2; 7 bases fit TRBD1. Losses at the gene ends were 2 bases for V and 3 bases for J; bases not matched to a gene: 7. The CDR3 consists of 16 residues. Germline loops: CDR1 SGHKS, CDR2 YYEKEE (reference sequence). This chain's CDR3 is CASSFRPGGYTGELFF. The CDR3 DNA reads TGTGCCAGCAGCTTTCGTCCAGGGGGTTACACCGGGGAGCTGTTTTTT.

A few counts support this clone. The V and J genes are TRBV5-6 and TRBJ1-1; weak D call: TRBD1 (5 bases). The CDR3 extends over 16 amino acids. Germline-derived CDR1 and CDR2 are SGHDT and YYEEEE. V shed 1 base and J shed 5 bases, with 18 bases lying between them. For the CDR3, the DNA is TGTGCCAGCAGCTTGTATAACAGCGGGGGGAGGACTGAAGCTTTCTTT. It encodes CASSLYNSGGRTEAFF.

This clone occurred a few times. The chain has TRBV9 and TRBJ2-3, with 8 bases identical to TRBD2. J was trimmed by 5 bases and V by 4 bases; bases with no gene match: 3. CDR3 length equals 13 residues. CDR1 SGDLS and CDR2 YYNGEE come from the germline V gene. The CDR3 protein is CASSSGGGDTQYF. As DNA, the CDR3 is TGTGCCAGCAGCTCCGGGGGGGGAGATACGCAGTATTTT.

The chain is built from TRBV19 and TRBJ1-2; D might be TRBD1 (6 bases). Looked up from germline, CDR1 is LNHDA and CDR2 is SQIVND (reference sequence). V gave up 4 bases and J gave up 7 bases, with 22 bases separating them. The CDR3 runs to 16 residues. This CDR3 is CASSTLTTGLGGGYTF. CDR3 nucleotides: TGTGCCAGTAGTACCTTGACGACAGGACTCGGAGGTGGCTACACCTTC.

This clone came up once. The chain couples TRBV11-2 to TRBJ2-2; D might be TRBD2 (6 bases). Between the trimmed V and J ends, which lost 2 bases and 5 bases, there was a span of 12 bases. Germline CDR1 reads SGHAT; CDR2 reads FQNNGV. The CDR3 length is 15 residues. The DNA of the CDR3 is TGTGCCAGCAGCTTAAGCCCCGGAGGGACCGGGGAGCTGTTTTTT. Residues: CASSLSPGGTGELFF. Looking up the rest from reference TRBV11-2 and TRBJ2-2 gives the full variable domain: EAGVAQSPRYKIIEKRQSVAFWCNPISGHATLYWYQQILGQGPKLLIQFQNNGVVDDSQLPKDRFSAERLKGVDSTLKIQPAKLEDSAVYLCASSLSPGGTGELFFGEGSRLTVL.

The chain joins TRBV19 to TRBJ1-2, with D tentatively TRBD1 (6 bases). V was pared by 3 bases and J by 1 base, with 15 bases between. Germline V gene sequence: CDR1 LNHDA, CDR2 SQIVND (reference sequence). The CDR3 contains 16 residues. The CDR3: CASSIGRTAINYGYTF. In DNA, the CDR3 is TGTGCCAGTAGTATTGGTCGGACAGCGATTAACTATGGCTACACCTTC. The variable domain in full, completed from reference TRBV19 and TRBJ1-2, reads DGGITQSPKYLFRKEGQNVTLSCEQNLNHDAMYWYRQDPGQGLRLIYYSQIVNDFQKGDIAEGYSVSREKKESFPLTVTSAQKNPTAFYLCASSIGRTAINYGYTFGSGTRLTVV.

The V gene is TRBV2, the J gene TRBJ2-5; 9 positions match TRBD1. Germline V gives CDR1 SNHLY, CDR2 FYNNEI. The ends lost 4 bases at V and 1 base at J; junction bases unmatched: 4. The CDR3 is made up of 15 amino acids. The CDR3 protein is CASSGTGARQETQYF. The CDR3 DNA sequence: TGTGCCAGCAGTGGGACAGGGGCCCGCCAAGAGACCCAGTACTTC.

This chain joins TRBV5-6 and TRBJ2-2, with 7 bases that match TRBD2. CDR3 length: 16 amino acids. Per germline, CDR1 SGHDT and CDR2 YYEEEE. The trim removed 0 bases at V and 7 bases at J, leaving 9 bases unmatched. CDR3 sequence (DNA): TGTGCCAGCAGCTTGGACGGGAGGCCCCACCACGGGGAGCTGTTTTTT. This translates into CASSLDGRPHHGELFF.

V is TRBV18 and J is TRBJ2-1, with TRBD2 as a possible D gene (6 bases). Trimming took 7 bases from V and 0 from J, leaving 10 bases between them. CDR1 KGHSH and CDR2 LQKENI come from the germline V gene. The CDR3 contains 14 residues. The CDR3 DNA reads TGTGCCAGCTGCCTGGGGGGCTCCTACAATGAGCAGTTCTTC. Its protein product is CASCLGGSYNEQFF.

The chain carries TRBV7-9 and TRBJ2-2; 7 bases match TRBD1. Looked up from germline, CDR1 is SEHNR and CDR2 is FQNEAQ (reference sequence). This CDR3 has 14 residues. The V segment lost 5 bases and the J segment 6 bases; nucleotides outside the gene matches: 6. The CDR3 loop reads CASSLWTGSGELFF. In DNA form, the CDR3 reads TGTGCCAGCAGCCTATGGACAGGCTCCGGGGAGCTGTTTTTT.

V usage is TRBV7-9 and J usage is TRBJ1-2; 9 bases align to TRBD1. This CDR3 has 16 residues. The germline V gene has CDR1 SEHNR and CDR2 FQNEAQ (reference sequence). Trimming took 4 bases from V and 7 from J; bases not matched to a gene: 13. In DNA, the CDR3 is TGTGCCAGCAGCTCGAAACTACAGGGGGCGACGGGTGGCTACACCTTC. Translated, it gives CASSSKLQGATGGYTF. Variable domain in full (rest from reference TRBV7-9 and TRBJ1-2): DTGVSQNPRHKITKRGQNVTFRCDPISEHNRLYWYRQTLGQGPEFLTYFQNEAQLEKSRLLSDRFSAERPKGSFSTLEIQRTEQGDSAMYLCASSSKLQGATGGYTFGSGTRLTVV.

The chain employs TRBV28 and TRBJ1-6; no clear D gene. The CDR3 totals 15 residues. V was clipped by 6 bases and J by 0 bases, with 9 bases between them. Germline V gene sequence: CDR1 MDHEN, CDR2 SYDVKM. CDR3 nucleotide sequence: TGTGCCAGCAGGTCGGGGATCTCCTATAATTCACCCCTCCACTTT. It is translated as CASRSGISYNSPLHF.

The chain couples TRBV7-2 to TRBJ2-7, with D possibly matching TRBD1 (5 bases). CDR3 length equals 15 residues. Germline V CDR1 and CDR2: SGHTA, FQGNSA. V lost 4 bases, J lost 2 bases, and 15 bases lay in between. The CDR3 protein is CASSSPTGTPYEQYF. The CDR3 DNA reads as TGTGCCAGCAGCTCGCCCACAGGCACTCCCTACGAGCAGTACTTC.

J is TRBJ2-7 and V is TRBV7-2, with 9 bases fitting TRBD2. In germline, CDR1 is SGHTA, CDR2 FQGNSA. V shed 3 bases and J 5 bases; nucleotides not matched to a gene: 11. The CDR3 has 16 residues. This CDR3 is CASSLSGTSPIDEQYF. The CDR3 nucleotides read TGTGCCAGCAGCTTGTCCGGGACTAGCCCTATCGACGAGCAGTACTTC. Full variable domain (remainder filled in from reference TRBV7-2 and TRBJ2-7): GAGVSQSPSNKVTEKGKDVELRCDPISGHTALYWYRQSLGQGLEFLIYFQGNSAPDKSGLPSDRFSAERTGGSVSTLTIQRTQQEDSAVYLCASSLSGTSPIDEQYFGPGTRLTVT.

The chain joins TRBV20-1 to TRBJ1-4, with 7 bases identical to TRBD1. The CDR3 covers 13 residues. Germline lookup yields CDR1 DFQATT and CDR2 SNEGSKA (reference sequence). V shed 6 bases, J shed 8 bases, and the junction held 9 bases outside the gene matches. The CDR3 DNA follows: TGCAGTGCCAGTACAGGGGAGCAAGAAAAACTGTTTTTT. Protein sequence: CSASTGEQEKLFF.

The chain is built from TRBV7-6 and TRBJ2-3; the match to TRBD1 covers 9 bases. The germline gives CDR1 SGHVS, CDR2 FNYEAQ. CDR3 length: 15 amino acids. Germline trimming cut 1 base from V and 2 bases from J; bases unmatched to any gene: 1. The CDR3: CASSLGTGATDTQYF. In DNA form, the CDR3 reads TGTGCCAGCAGCTTAGGGACAGGGGCCACAGATACGCAGTATTTT.

The V and J genes are TRBV6-1 and TRBJ2-7; 12 bases line up with TRBD2. Germline CDR1 and CDR2: MNHNS and SASEGT. Trimming removed 0 bases from V and 6 bases from J; junction bases left unmatched: 12. The CDR3 is 18 amino acids. In DNA form, the CDR3 reads TGTGCCAGCAGTGAAGCGCTGACCGTGAGACTAGCGGGAGCCGAGCAGTACTTC. Protein sequence: CASSEALTVRLAGAEQYF.

The V call is TRBV14, the J call TRBJ1-1, with a possible D match to TRBD1 (6 bases). Trimming cost V 6 bases and J 4 bases, with 15 bases left between them. The V gene's germline CDR1 is SGHDN and CDR2 FVKESK. The CDR3 contains 14 residues. DNA for the CDR3: TGTGCCAGCAGTCCCTTGCTAGGGGGCACTGAAGCTTTCTTT. It yields the protein CASSPLLGGTEAFF.

V is TRBV25-1 and J is TRBJ1-1; 9 bases are a match to TRBD1. V lost 3 bases and J lost 10; bases outside the gene matches: 3. Germline assignment: CDR1 MGHDK and CDR2 SYGVNS. This CDR3 region has 12 residues. The CDR3 protein is CASSENRGRAFF. CDR3 DNA sequence: TGTGCCAGCAGTGAGAACAGGGGGCGAGCTTTCTTT.

The V call is TRBV10-1, the J call TRBJ1-5; 8 nucleotides line up with TRBD1. The CDR3 totals 14 residues. V dropped 6 bases and J dropped 5; count of bases not matched to a gene: 6. CDR1 WNHNN and CDR2 SYGVQD come from the germline V gene (reference sequence). CDR3 sequence reads: CASRLHRGDQPQHF. The DNA for the CDR3 is TGCGCCAGCAGGCTCCACAGGGGGGATCAGCCCCAGCATTTT.

V is TRBV7-8 and J is TRBJ2-7, with a tentative D call TRBD2 (5 bases). The CDR3 sequence is 15 residues long. Germline CDR1 SGHVS, CDR2 FQNEAQ. The V end lost 1 base, the J end lost 0 bases, and 10 bases lay between the germline ends. CDR3: CASSLVRGSSYEQYF. The CDR3 region has the DNA TGTGCCAGCAGCTTAGTTCGCGGGTCCTCCTACGAGCAGTACTTC.

The V and J genes are TRBV7-2 and TRBJ1-1; 7 bases align to TRBD1. With 1 base clipped from V and 0 bases from J, the junction kept 2 bases outside the gene matches. Germline CDR1 is SGHTA and CDR2 is FQGNSA. This CDR3 region has 15 residues. CDR3 loop: CASSLGGTVNTEAFF. The CDR3 DNA sequence: TGTGCCAGCAGCTTAGGAGGGACAGTGAACACTGAAGCTTTCTTT.

The table lists this clone with a count of one. The V gene is TRBV5-4, the J gene TRBJ2-1; D is unresolved. Trimming cost V 3 bases and J 3 bases, with 19 bases left between them. There are 17 residues in the CDR3. CDR1 and CDR2 from the germline V gene are SGHNT and YYREEE (reference sequence). DNA of the CDR3: TGTGCCAGCAGCTGGCTTGCTGGGCGAGATAACTACAATGAGCAGTTCTTC. It translates to CASSWLAGRDNYNEQFF.

The chain joins TRBV14 to TRBJ1-1; weak D call: TRBD1 (5 bases). This CDR3 comprises 14 residues. Between the trimmed V and J ends, which lost 1 base and 2 bases, there was a span of 8 bases. Germline lookup yields CDR1 SGHDN and CDR2 FVKESK. The CDR3 sequence: CASSQVRANTEAFF. CDR3 DNA: TGTGCCAGCAGCCAAGTCAGGGCCAACACTGAAGCTTTCTTT.